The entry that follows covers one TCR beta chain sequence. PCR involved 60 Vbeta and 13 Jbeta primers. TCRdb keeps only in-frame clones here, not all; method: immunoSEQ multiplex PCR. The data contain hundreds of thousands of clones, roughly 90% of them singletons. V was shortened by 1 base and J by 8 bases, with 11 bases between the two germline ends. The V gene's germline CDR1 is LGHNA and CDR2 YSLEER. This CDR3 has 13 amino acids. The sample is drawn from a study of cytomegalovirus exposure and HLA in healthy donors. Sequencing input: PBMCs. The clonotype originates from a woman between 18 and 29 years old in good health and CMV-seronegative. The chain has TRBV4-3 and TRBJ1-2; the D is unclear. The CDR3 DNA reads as TGCGCCAGCAGCCAAGCTTACTTGATGGGCTACACCTTC. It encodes CASSQAYLMGYTF.